A single sample is the source of the 17 T cell receptor beta chains below, sequenced in a study of blood T cell repertoires in COVID-19. Produced via immunoSEQ multiplex PCR; TCRdb's table is partial and in-frame only. The sample records 390,000 or so clones, around 89% being singletons. The source material was peripheral blood. The receptor source for this set is a woman aged 25 to 39 with COVID-19, enrolled during active disease.

The CDR3 sequence is CASSPRPGGFMNTEAFF. CDR3 DNA: TGTGCCAGCTCACCACGGCCAGGGGGCTTCATGAACACTGAAGCTTTCTTT. The gene calls are TRBV18 and TRBJ1-1, with TRBD1 matching 8 bases. Germline V lookup: CDR1 KGHSH, CDR2 LQKENI. This CDR3 has 17 residues. V was clipped by 1 base and J by 0 bases; unmatched bases: 7.

The chain carries TRBV27 and TRBJ2-2; D unclear. CDR1 is MNHEY, CDR2 SMNVEV, per germline (reference sequence). The CDR3 runs to 14 residues. Trimming left V 3 bases short and J 5 bases short, with 10 bases between. The CDR3 here is CASSLSVPTGELFF. CDR3 DNA sequence: TGTGCCAGCAGTTTGAGTGTGCCAACCGGGGAGCTGTTTTTT.

V gene TRBV7-2 combines with J gene TRBJ2-1; no definite D call. The V end lost 1 base, the J end lost 0 bases, and 10 bases lay between the germline ends. The CDR3 totals 16 residues. CDR1 SGHTA and CDR2 FQGNSA come from the germline V gene. The CDR3 reads CASSLVFGHSYNEQFF. The DNA of the CDR3 is TGTGCCAGCAGCTTAGTATTCGGTCACTCCTACAATGAGCAGTTCTTC.

This chain links TRBV25-1 with TRBJ1-3; D is possibly TRBD1 (5 bases). Looked up from germline, CDR1 is MGHDK and CDR2 is SYGVNS. The V end was cut by 5 bases, the J end by 0 bases, with 11 bases between. This CDR3 spans 15 amino acids. The CDR3 bases are TGTGCCAGCAGTTTCGGGGGTTACTCTGGAAACACCATATATTTT. Amino acids: CASSFGGYSGNTIYF. Complete variable domain (other parts from reference TRBV25-1 and TRBJ1-3): EADIYQTPRYLVIGTGKKITLECSQTMGHDKMYWYQQDPGMELHLIHYSYGVNSTEKGDLSSESTVSRIRTEHFPLTLESARPSHTSQYLCASSFGGYSGNTIYFGEGSWLTVV.

The count of this clone is one. The chain has TRBV6-5 and TRBJ2-7; TRBD2 matches at 8 bases. The CDR3 totals 14 residues. Germline V gene sequence: CDR1 MNHEY, CDR2 SVGAGI. In DNA form, the CDR3 reads TGTGCCAGCAGTCCCACTCGGACTAGCCCGTTGGATTTCGTC. Its protein product is CASSPTRTSPLDFV.

This clone was counted between two and nine times. The chain joins TRBV27 to TRBJ2-1; D perhaps matches TRBD2 (5 bases). Germline CDR1 is MNHEY and CDR2 is SMNVEV (reference sequence). The CDR3 consists of 14 residues. The V end lost 2 bases, the J end lost 6 bases, and 11 bases lay between the germline ends. CDR3 DNA: TGTGCCAGCAGTTTAAGGGCGGGTTTCAATGAGCAGTTCTTC. This sequence encodes CASSLRAGFNEQFF.

The V call is TRBV27, the J call TRBJ2-1; 11 nucleotides match TRBD2. The CDR3 sequence is 16 residues long. The germline CDR1 and CDR2 sequences are MNHEY and SMNVEV (reference sequence). Trimming took 0 bases from V and 4 from J; bases not matched to a gene: 2. The CDR3 DNA reads TGTGCCAGCAGTTTATCGGCTAGCGGGGGGTACAATGAGCAGTTCTTC. Translation gives CASSLSASGGYNEQFF.

The CDR3 is CSTNTGPYGYTF. The CDR3 DNA reads TGCAGCACAAATACAGGGCCCTATGGCTACACCTTC. The chain joins TRBV29-1 to TRBJ1-2; TRBD1 is a possible D gene (6 bases). V lost 8 bases and J lost 4, with 14 bases in between. This CDR3 is 12 amino acids long. Germline lookup yields CDR1 SQVTM and CDR2 ANQGSEA.

The CDR3 DNA is TGTGCCAGCAGTGAATGGGTTACCCGGGAGGCGGGTGGCTACACCTTC. Amino acids: CASSEWVTREAGGYTF. This chain connects TRBV25-1 to TRBJ1-2; D gene ambiguous. Germline V gene sequence: CDR1 MGHDK, CDR2 SYGVNS. CDR3 length equals 16 residues. Trimming shortened V by 1 base and J by 7 bases, and 19 bases separated the two germline ends.

The rearrangement joins TRBV28 to TRBJ2-7; TRBD2 is a possible D gene (5 bases). V dropped 3 bases and J dropped 0 bases, with 24 bases sitting between them. This CDR3 region has 19 residues. Germline CDR1 reads MDHEN; CDR2 reads SYDVKM. The CDR3 bases are TGTGCCAGCAGTTTTAATCTTGACGTGTCGGGGATAATCTCCTACGAGCAGTACTTC. Residues: CASSFNLDVSGIISYEQYF.

This sequence joins TRBV28 and TRBJ2-7, with 10 nucleotides matching TRBD1. Trimming at V came to 8 bases and at J to 3 bases, leaving 7 bases not matched to a gene. The CDR3 sequence is 14 residues long. Per germline, CDR1 MDHEN and CDR2 SYDVKM. CDR3 coding DNA: TGTGCCAGCTTCCCGGGACAGGGGTTCTACGAGCAGTACTTC. Translation: CASFPGQGFYEQYF.

The rearrangement links TRBV2 to TRBJ1-5; D uncertain. The ends were cut back, 5 bases at V and 0 bases at J, with 17 bases in the middle. The germline CDR1 and CDR2 sequences are SNHLY and FYNNEI. The CDR3 length is 17 residues. Here the CDR3 reads CASSSPSDFYSNQPQHF. As DNA, the CDR3 is TGTGCCAGCAGTTCACCCAGTGACTTCTATAGCAATCAGCCCCAGCATTTT.

This clone has only a few counts. J is TRBJ1-5 and V is TRBV29-1; a weak D match, TRBD1 (5 bases). V shed 6 bases and J shed 2 bases, with 14 bases lying between them. There are 14 residues in the CDR3. The germline gives CDR1 SQVTM, CDR2 ANQGSEA. CDR3 in DNA: TGCAGCGTGATGGACTCGGGGGGCAATCAGCCCCAGCATTTT. Its translation: CSVMDSGGNQPQHF. The full variable domain, rest sourced from reference TRBV29-1 and TRBJ1-5, is SAVISQKPSRDICQRGTSLTIQCQVDSQVTMMFWYRQQPGQSLTLIATANQGSEATYESGFVIDKFPISRPNLTFSTLTVSNMSPEDSSIYLCSVMDSGGNQPQHFGDGTRLSIL.

The sample holds a few counts of this clone. The genes are TRBV5-4 and TRBJ2-5, with 15 bases matching TRBD2. CDR1 is SGHNT, CDR2 YYREEE, per germline (reference sequence). V gave up 5 bases and J gave up 5 bases; unmatched junction bases: 4. This CDR3 contains 15 residues. The CDR3: CASSPGTSGGETQYF. The CDR3 DNA sequence: TGTGCCAGCAGTCCCGGGACTAGCGGGGGGGAGACCCAGTACTTC.

The V call is TRBV2, the J call TRBJ1-2; a possible D gene is TRBD1 (6 bases). The V gene's germline CDR1 is SNHLY and CDR2 FYNNEI. V was clipped by 7 bases and J by 6 bases, with 21 bases between them. The CDR3 covers 15 residues. The CDR3: CASTGGEKQGHGYTF. The CDR3 nucleotides are TGTGCCAGCACCGGGGGGGAGAAACAGGGTCATGGCTACACCTTC.

The V and J genes are TRBV29-1 and TRBJ2-5; TRBD2 is a possible D gene (7 bases). Looked up from germline, CDR1 is SQVTM and CDR2 is ANQGSEA. CDR3 length: 11 amino acids. CDR3 DNA sequence: TGCATAGGGGGGGACCAAGAGACCCAGTACTTC. Protein product: CIGGDQETQYF.

V is TRBV3-1 (or the pseudogene TRBV3-2) and J is TRBJ1-5; D possibly corresponds to TRBD1 (5 bases). This CDR3 contains 13 residues. The germline CDR1 and CDR2 sequences are LGHDT and YNNKEL (reference sequence). Trimming stripped 4 bases from V and 7 bases from J, with 11 bases between. CDR3: CASSPGHWQPQHF. Written as DNA, the CDR3 is TGTGCCAGCAGCCCTGGACATTGGCAGCCCCAGCATTTT.